The text below deals with one T cell receptor (beta chain). Random hexamers were used to reverse transcribe the RNA input (about 0.5 to 1 ug). Via MiXCR, TCRdb re-called the immunoSEQ multiplex PCR reads, giving one row per CDR3 protein. The data show 160,000 or so distinct CDR3 sequences, with about 91% seen just once and 0.065% to 0.1% held by the top ten. This entry is derived from a study of CD8 T cells in Susac syndrome. The source of this sequence is a human donor in good health. The sequencing input was CD4+ T cells from PBMCs.

This CDR3 reads CASSNRGVAKNIQYF. The DNA of the CDR3 is TGTGCCAGCAGCAATCGGGGAGTAGCCAAAAACATTCAGTACTTC. V usage is TRBV7-2 and J usage is TRBJ2-4; tentative D call: TRBD2 (5 bases). This CDR3 spans 15 amino acids. The V and J ends lost 5 bases and 0 bases respectively, with 11 bases between them. Per the germline V gene, CDR1 is SGHTA and CDR2 is FQGNSA.